These 31 T cell receptor beta chains came from one sample sequenced in a study of T cell changes during pregnancy in multiple sclerosis. This table comes from immunoSEQ multiplex PCR, and its TCRdb copy is limited to in-frame clones, with some not included. The sample carries 130,000 or so clones, 93% recorded once. The starting material was peripheral blood, obtained before pregnancy. The receptors were sampled from a female donor with multiple sclerosis, enrolled in a pregnancy study.

V usage is TRBV6-5 and J usage is TRBJ2-1; 7 positions match TRBD2. With 5 bases clipped from V and 8 bases from J, the junction kept 9 bases outside the gene matches. The CDR3 spans 14 residues. Germline V gives CDR1 MNHEY, CDR2 SVGAGI. CDR3 protein: CASSPGGTIDEQFF. CDR3 bases: TGTGCCAGCAGTCCCGGGGGGACGATCGATGAGCAGTTCTTC.

This chain uses TRBV29-1 with TRBJ2-7; 8 bases line up with TRBD1. Losses at the gene ends were 6 bases for V and 6 bases for J; bases not matched to a gene: 7. The CDR3 consists of 12 residues. CDR1 and CDR2 from the germline V gene are SQVTM and ANQGSEA. In DNA, the CDR3 is TGCAGCGTGGTCGACAGGGGAATCGAGCAGTACTTC. Protein sequence: CSVVDRGIEQYF.

The chain carries TRBV19 and TRBJ1-5; maybe TRBD1 (5 bases). Germline V gene lookup returns CDR1 LNHDA and CDR2 SQIVND (reference sequence). V was pared by 5 bases and J by 3 bases, with 14 bases between. The CDR3 totals 15 residues. The CDR3 is CASSAIQGTNQPQHF. CDR3 sequence (DNA): TGTGCCAGTAGTGCCATTCAGGGTACCAATCAGCCCCAGCATTTT.

The gene calls are TRBV7-9 and TRBJ1-1; D is uncertain. The CDR3 sequence is 15 residues long. The V gene lost 5 bases and the J gene lost 1 base, with 14 bases spanning the gap. The germline gives CDR1 SEHNR, CDR2 FQNEAQ (reference sequence). CDR3: CASSRKAAENTEAFF. In DNA, the CDR3 is TGTGCCAGCAGCCGTAAGGCGGCAGAGAACACTGAAGCTTTCTTT.

The rearrangement joins TRBV6-5 to TRBJ2-7, with D possibly matching TRBD2 (7 bases). Deletions cut 2 bases from V and 2 bases from J, with 13 bases between. CDR1 and CDR2 (germline): MNHEY, SVGAGI. CDR3 length: 15 amino acids. CDR3 DNA sequence: TGTGCCAGCAGTTACCACACAGGGACTACCTACGAGCAGTACTTC. This encodes CASSYHTGTTYEQYF.

This sequence joins TRBV19 and TRBJ1-1, with no clear D. This CDR3 contains 13 residues. Germline CDR1 is LNHDA and CDR2 is SQIVND (reference sequence). V dropped 1 base and J dropped 5 bases, with 8 bases sitting between them. Here the CDR3 DNA reads TGTGCCAGTAGTATAGGGCCCGGGACTGAAGCTTTCTTT. As protein: CASSIGPGTEAFF.

V and J are TRBV7-5 and TRBJ1-2; TRBD1, the table's D call, lacks a check against the DNA. TRBV7-5 is a pseudogene locus. The CDR3 has 13 residues. CDR3 nucleotides: TGTGTCAGAAGCTTGGGCAGTAACTATGGCTACACCTTC. Amino acid sequence: CVRSLGSNYGYTF.

The rearrangement links TRBV14 to TRBJ2-1; 8 bases align to TRBD2. Germline values: CDR1 SGHDN, CDR2 FVKESK. This CDR3 spans 15 amino acids. The J segment lost 4 bases and the V segment lost 3 bases, leaving 5 bases of the junction unmatched. CDR3 amino acids: CASSHLPSGYNEQFF. CDR3 sequence (DNA): TGTGCCAGCAGCCATTTACCTAGCGGGTACAATGAGCAGTTCTTC.

The rearrangement joins TRBV6-1 to TRBJ1-2, with D possibly matching TRBD1 (6 bases). Germline assignment: CDR1 MNHNS and CDR2 SASEGT. V was shortened by 1 base and J by 4 bases, with 13 bases between the two germline ends. This CDR3 comprises 15 residues. This chain's CDR3 is CASSEGLGQAYGYTF. CDR3 in DNA: TGTGCCAGCAGTGAAGGTCTGGGACAAGCCTATGGCTACACCTTC.

The V gene is TRBV5-1, the J gene TRBJ1-1, with D unclear. This CDR3 spans 15 amino acids. V dropped 0 bases and J dropped 1 base, with 10 bases sitting between them. Germline-derived CDR1 and CDR2 are SGHRS and YFSETQ. CDR3 in DNA: TGCGCCAGCAGCTTGGCTTTCCAGCGGAACACTGAAGCTTTCTTT. Its protein is CASSLAFQRNTEAFF.

The genes are TRBV9 and TRBJ1-1, with TRBD1 matching over 9 bases. The germline V gene has CDR1 SGDLS and CDR2 YYNGEE. The CDR3 is made up of 17 amino acids. V gave up 0 bases and J gave up 0 bases; unmatched junction bases: 6. This CDR3 reads CASSVGTGGSMNTEAFF. In nucleotides, the CDR3 is TGTGCCAGCAGCGTAGGTACAGGGGGCAGTATGAACACTGAAGCTTTCTTT.

The CDR3 protein is CASSRQVTNTEAFF. The CDR3 region has the DNA TGTGCCAGCAGTCGACAGGTAACAAACACTGAAGCTTTCTTT. J is TRBJ1-1 and V is TRBV6-5; D might be TRBD1 (6 bases). The germline V and J ends were trimmed by 5 bases and 2 bases, with 12 bases remaining between them. This CDR3 contains 14 residues. Germline V CDR1 and CDR2: MNHEY, SVGAGI.

This chain joins TRBV30 and TRBJ2-1; 8 nucleotides agree with TRBD2. The CDR3 is 14 residues long. In germline, CDR1 is GTSNPN, CDR2 SVGIG (reference sequence). V lost 7 bases and J lost 8; bases outside the gene matches: 13. The CDR3: CALLADFSPYEQFF. CDR3 DNA sequence: TGTGCCTTACTAGCGGACTTTTCACCATATGAGCAGTTCTTC.

The chain is built from TRBV19 and TRBJ2-7, with 8 nucleotides matching TRBD1. This CDR3 comprises 16 residues. V gave up 3 bases and J gave up 2 bases; unmatched junction bases: 9. From germline, CDR1 is LNHDA and CDR2 SQIVND (reference sequence). The CDR3 nucleotides read TGTGCCAGTAGTATGAGGGGGACAGGTCCGGCCTACGAGCAGTACTTC. It translates to CASSMRGTGPAYEQYF.

The J gene is TRBJ2-7, the V gene TRBV18; 8 bases line up with TRBD2. V shed 3 bases, J shed 1 base, and the junction held 11 bases outside the gene matches. The length of the CDR3 is 17 residues. From germline, CDR1 is KGHSH and CDR2 LQKENI. CDR3 region: CASSPFGWSGGSYEQYF. The DNA of the CDR3 is TGTGCCAGCTCACCCTTCGGTTGGAGCGGGGGTTCCTACGAGCAGTACTTC.

This chain links TRBV2 with TRBJ2-5, with TRBD2 matching 9 bases. Germline V lookup: CDR1 SNHLY, CDR2 FYNNEI. With 3 bases clipped from V and 7 bases from J, the junction kept 9 bases outside the gene matches. The CDR3 loop spans 15 amino acids. CDR3 sequence: CASSEVAGATGTQYF. Written as DNA, the CDR3 is TGTGCCAGCAGTGAGGTAGCGGGGGCCACTGGGACCCAGTACTTC.

The chain recombines TRBV5-1 with TRBJ2-1; the D gene is possibly TRBD1 (6 bases). This CDR3 region has 14 residues. The V gene's germline CDR1 is SGHRS and CDR2 YFSETQ. The V end lost 0 bases, the J end lost 3 bases, and 7 bases lay between the germline ends. CDR3 DNA: TGCGCCAGCAGCTTGGAGGGGGTCTACAATGAGCAGTTCTTC. This encodes CASSLEGVYNEQFF.

This chain uses TRBV7-9 with TRBJ2-5; 7 positions match TRBD1. Germline V gene data show CDR1 as SEHNR and CDR2 as FQNEAQ (reference sequence). The CDR3 spans 16 residues. V lost 3 bases to trimming and J lost 0 bases; unmatched junction nucleotides: 7. The CDR3 here is CASSLTGWGNQETQYF. The CDR3 DNA reads TGTGCCAGCAGCTTGACAGGGTGGGGGAACCAAGAGACCCAGTACTTC.

The J gene is TRBJ1-2, the V gene TRBV7-2; D not resolved. The CDR3 has 13 amino acids. V lost 1 base and J lost 5, with 8 bases in between. Germline V CDR1 and CDR2: SGHTA, FQGNSA. DNA of the CDR3: TGTGCCAGCAGCTTAGATCAGATATATGGCTACACCTTC. Residues: CASSLDQIYGYTF.

The chain has TRBV5-1 and TRBJ2-3; 8 nucleotides agree with TRBD2. The trim removed 0 bases at V and 3 bases at J, leaving 6 bases unmatched. The CDR3 is 16 amino acids. Germline loops: CDR1 SGHRS, CDR2 YFSETQ. The chain's CDR3 is CASSLGGTSGTDTQYF. The DNA for the CDR3 is TGCGCCAGCAGCTTGGGGGGTACTAGCGGAACAGATACGCAGTATTTT. Complete variable domain (other parts from reference TRBV5-1 and TRBJ2-3): KAGVTQTPRYLIKTRGQQVTLSCSPISGHRSVSWYQQTPGQGLQFLFEYFSETQRNKGNFPGRFSGRQFSNSRSEMNVSTLELGDSALYLCASSLGGTSGTDTQYFGPGTRLTVL.

The chain links TRBV30 to TRBJ1-1, with 7 bases matching TRBD1. CDR1 and CDR2 from the germline V gene are GTSNPN and SVGIG (reference sequence). This CDR3 spans 15 amino acids. V shed 0 bases and J 5 bases; nucleotides not matched to a gene: 9. CDR3 protein: CAWSVRQTGRTEAFF. The CDR3 coding sequence is TGTGCCTGGAGTGTACGACAGACAGGGCGGACTGAAGCTTTCTTT.

This sequence joins TRBV14 and TRBJ2-1, with 10 nucleotides matching TRBD1. CDR3 length: 15 amino acids. J lost 2 bases, V lost 7 bases, and 5 bases had no gene match. The V gene's germline CDR1 is SGHDN and CDR2 FVKESK. CDR3 bases: TGTGCCAGCACCCGAGACAGGGGGCCCTACAATGAGCAGTTCTTC. Protein sequence: CASTRDRGPYNEQFF. Together with reference TRBV14 and TRBJ2-1, the CDR3 gives the full variable domain: EAGVTQFPSHSVIEKGQTVTLRCDPISGHDNLYWYRRVMGKEIKFLLHFVKESKQDESGMPNNRFLAERTGGTYSTLKVQPAELEDSGVYFCASTRDRGPYNEQFFGPGTRLTVL.

The chain recombines TRBV23-1 with TRBJ1-1; D is perhaps TRBD1 (6 bases). TRBV23-1 is annotated as an ORF whose role is uncertain. The CDR3 totals 16 residues. With 0 bases removed from V and 0 bases from J, the gap between germline ends came to 11 bases. This chain's CDR3 is CASSQSGAELNTEAFF. Here the CDR3 DNA reads TGCGCCAGCAGTCAATCGGGGGCGGAGTTGAACACTGAAGCTTTCTTT.

V is TRBV13 and J is TRBJ1-1; tentative D call: TRBD1 (5 bases). CDR3 size: 13 residues. Germline loops: CDR1 PRHDT, CDR2 FYEKMQ (reference sequence). V lost 5 bases to trimming and J lost 3 bases, with 10 bases between them. CDR3 in amino acids: CASSPRGDTEAFF. For the CDR3, the DNA is TGTGCCAGCAGCCCCCGGGGGGACACTGAAGCTTTCTTT.

This clone was detected once. The genes are TRBV7-3 and TRBJ1-1, with 7 bases matching TRBD1. This CDR3 has 14 residues. The germline V gene encodes CDR1 SGHTA and CDR2 FQGTGA. J gave up 0 bases and V 5 bases, and 3 bases lay outside the gene matches. CDR3 nucleotide sequence: TGTGCCAGCAGCCTGGGACAGATGAACACTGAAGCTTTCTTT. This translates into CASSLGQMNTEAFF. Complete variable domain (other parts from reference TRBV7-3 and TRBJ1-1): GAGVSQTPSNKVTEKGKYVELRCDPISGHTALYWYRQSLGQGPEFLIYFQGTGAADDSGLPNDRFFAVRPEGSVSTLKIQRTERGDSAVYLCASSLGQMNTEAFFGQGTRLTVV.

This chain joins TRBV5-5 and TRBJ1-1; D gene ambiguous. Germline values: CDR1 SGHKS, CDR2 YYEKEE (reference sequence). The CDR3 spans 11 residues. Trimming took 3 bases from V and 7 from J, leaving 7 bases between them. CDR3 protein: CASSSTVEAFF. As DNA, the CDR3 is TGTGCCAGCAGCTCTACAGTTGAAGCTTTCTTT. The entire variable domain, with the rest obtained from reference TRBV5-5 and TRBJ1-1, is as follows: DAGVTQSPTHLIKTRGQQVTLRCSPISGHKSVSWYQQVLGQGPQFIFQYYEKEERGRGNFPDRFSARQFPNYSSELNVNALLLGDSALYLCASSSTVEAFFGQGTRLTVV.

The chain recombines TRBV5-4 with TRBJ1-1, with 10 bases aligning to TRBD1. Germline loops: CDR1 SGHNT, CDR2 YYREEE (reference sequence). CDR3 size: 14 residues. V gave up 3 bases and J gave up 5 bases; unmatched junction bases: 4. CDR3 DNA sequence: TGTGCCAGCAGCTGGGACAGGGGCAGGACTGAAGCTTTCTTT. Protein sequence: CASSWDRGRTEAFF.

The chain employs TRBV19 and TRBJ2-7, with D possibly TRBD1 on 5 matching bases. Per germline, CDR1 LNHDA and CDR2 SQIVND (reference sequence). The CDR3 contains 13 residues. With 4 bases removed from V and 3 bases from J, the gap between germline ends came to 10 bases. CDR3 residues: CASSTDNIYEQYF. Written as DNA, the CDR3 is TGTGCCAGTAGTACGGACAATATCTACGAGCAGTACTTC.

The rearrangement joins TRBV7-9 to TRBJ2-1; 10 positions agree with TRBD1. V trimming: 1 base; J trimming: 5 bases; junction bases outside the gene matches: 5. In germline, CDR1 is SEHNR, CDR2 FQNEAQ (reference sequence). This CDR3 spans 16 amino acids. For the CDR3, the DNA is TGTGCCAGCAGCTTAGTGGGACAGGGGCCCAACAATGAGCAGTTCTTC. Amino acid sequence: CASSLVGQGPNNEQFF.

The CDR3 region has the DNA TGTGCCAGCAGCTTCGCTAGCGGGAGAATCGACGAGCAGTACTTC. This gives the protein CASSFASGRIDEQYF. This sequence joins TRBV11-1 and TRBJ2-7; 10 positions agree with TRBD2. V shed 3 bases and J 5 bases; nucleotides not matched to a gene: 7. Per the germline V gene, CDR1 is SGHAT and CDR2 is FQDESV (reference sequence). CDR3 length: 15 residues. The complete variable domain, with remaining parts taken from reference TRBV11-1 and TRBJ2-7, reads EAEVAQSPRYKITEKSQAVAFWCDPISGHATLYWYRQILGQGPELLVQFQDESVVDDSQLPKDRFSAERLKGVDSTLKIQPAELGDSAMYLCASSFASGRIDEQYFGPGTRLTVT.

The rearrangement uses TRBV27 and TRBJ2-7; 14 bases match TRBD2. The germline V gene has CDR1 MNHEY and CDR2 SMNVEV (reference sequence). This CDR3 comprises 15 residues. V was clipped by 6 bases and J by 3 bases; unmatched bases: 4. The CDR3 DNA follows: TGTGCCAGCAGGGGACTAGCGGGAGCCTTCTACGAGCAGTACTTC. Residues: CASRGLAGAFYEQYF.